These 10 T cell receptor beta chains originate from one sample sequenced in a study of blood T cell repertoires in COVID-19. Produced via immunoSEQ multiplex PCR; TCRdb's table is partial and in-frame only. The profile covers about 140,000 clones, with over 60% appearing a single time and around 3.2% taken by the ten largest. The sample was PBMCs or T cells enriched from blood (not recorded which). The receptors here all came from a woman in her fifties or sixties who had recovered from COVID-19.

V is TRBV29-1 and J is TRBJ1-1, with 7 bases identical to TRBD1. With V trimmed by 7 bases and J by 4 bases, 6 bases remained unmatched. Per the germline V gene, CDR1 is SQVTM and CDR2 is ANQGSEA. The CDR3 has 12 amino acids. This chain's CDR3 is CSARQGGTEAFF. Written as DNA, the CDR3 is TGCAGCGCGCGACAGGGTGGCACTGAAGCTTTCTTT.

The chain couples TRBV7-3 to TRBJ1-1; D is uncertain. V was trimmed by 5 bases and J by 1 base, leaving 11 bases between them. CDR3 length: 14 residues. Germline assignment: CDR1 SGHTA and CDR2 FQGTGA. The CDR3, as DNA: TGTGCCAGCAGCCCTCAGCCAGGGAACACTGAAGCTTTCTTT. Translated: CASSPQPGNTEAFF.

In its sample, this clone was seen a few times. The gene calls are TRBV14 and TRBJ1-1, with D possibly TRBD1 on 6 matching bases. CDR1 is SGHDN, CDR2 FVKESK, per germline. Trimming took 6 bases from V and 4 from J, leaving 15 bases between them. This CDR3 region has 14 residues. The CDR3: CASRQQGFGTEAFF. The CDR3 bases are TGTGCCAGCAGGCAACAGGGTTTCGGCACTGAAGCTTTCTTT.

The V and J genes are TRBV27 and TRBJ2-3, with 8 bases that match TRBD2. Trimming cost V 4 bases and J 3 bases; bases outside gene matches: 12. The CDR3 spans 17 residues. The germline CDR1 and CDR2 sequences are MNHEY and SMNVEV (reference sequence). This CDR3 reads CASSSPFGSGGTDTQYF. CDR3 coding DNA: TGTGCCAGCAGTTCCCCCTTTGGGAGCGGGGGTACAGATACGCAGTATTTT.

The chain has TRBV27 and TRBJ2-2, with 10 bases identical to TRBD2. Germline CDR1 and CDR2: MNHEY and SMNVEV (reference sequence). V lost 5 bases to trimming and J lost 6 bases; unmatched junction nucleotides: 6. The CDR3 contains 15 residues. This CDR3 is CASSIAGGWAGELFF. The CDR3, as DNA: TGTGCCAGCAGTATAGCGGGAGGTTGGGCCGGGGAGCTGTTTTTT.

The chain combines TRBV10-3 with TRBJ1-2; TRBD1 agrees at 10 bases. V shed 4 bases and J 0 bases; nucleotides not matched to a gene: 11. Germline V gene sequence: CDR1 ENHRY, CDR2 SYGVKD. This CDR3 is built from 18 residues. CDR3 DNA sequence: TGTGCCATCAGTGTCTCCGGGACAGGGGAACTACCTAACTATGGCTACACCTTC. Protein: CAISVSGTGELPNYGYTF.

CDR3 bases: TGTGCCAGTAGTATAGGGGGAGGGGGATACTACGAGCAGTACTTC. It translates to CASSIGGGGYYEQYF. The J gene is TRBJ2-7, the V gene TRBV19; D perhaps matches TRBD2 (7 bases). This CDR3 is 15 amino acids long. The ends were cut back, 1 base at V and 3 bases at J, with 13 bases in the middle. CDR1 LNHDA and CDR2 SQIVND come from the germline V gene (reference sequence).

The rearrangement uses TRBV5-1 and TRBJ2-7; D is perhaps TRBD1 (6 bases). CDR1 is SGHRS and CDR2 is YFSETQ in the germline V gene. The CDR3 loop spans 14 amino acids. The germline V and J ends were trimmed by 4 bases and 3 bases, with 14 bases remaining between them. This chain's CDR3 is CASSQDQGGYEQYF. CDR3 nucleotide sequence: TGCGCCAGCAGCCAGGACCAAGGGGGCTACGAGCAGTACTTC. The whole variable domain, filled in from reference TRBV5-1 and TRBJ2-7, reads KAGVTQTPRYLIKTRGQQVTLSCSPISGHRSVSWYQQTPGQGLQFLFEYFSETQRNKGNFPGRFSGRQFSNSRSEMNVSTLELGDSALYLCASSQDQGGYEQYFGPGTRLTVT.

This CDR3 is CASSETGTRRDTQYF. CDR3 in DNA: TGTGCCAGCAGCGAAACCGGGACTCGTCGGGATACGCAGTATTTT. The V and J genes are TRBV7-3 and TRBJ2-3; TRBD2 is a possible D gene (6 bases). The CDR3 runs to 15 residues. The germline V gene encodes CDR1 SGHTA and CDR2 FQGTGA. V was shortened by 5 bases and J by 6 bases, with 18 bases between the two germline ends.

The chain uses TRBV30 and TRBJ1-6; no clear D. Per germline, CDR1 GTSNPN and CDR2 SVGIG (reference sequence). The germline V and J ends were trimmed by 3 bases and 4 bases, with 13 bases remaining between them. The CDR3 extends over 15 amino acids. The CDR3, as DNA: TGTGCCTGGAGGGACTCGAGGGCGTATAATTCACCCCTCCACTTT. Protein sequence: CAWRDSRAYNSPLHF.